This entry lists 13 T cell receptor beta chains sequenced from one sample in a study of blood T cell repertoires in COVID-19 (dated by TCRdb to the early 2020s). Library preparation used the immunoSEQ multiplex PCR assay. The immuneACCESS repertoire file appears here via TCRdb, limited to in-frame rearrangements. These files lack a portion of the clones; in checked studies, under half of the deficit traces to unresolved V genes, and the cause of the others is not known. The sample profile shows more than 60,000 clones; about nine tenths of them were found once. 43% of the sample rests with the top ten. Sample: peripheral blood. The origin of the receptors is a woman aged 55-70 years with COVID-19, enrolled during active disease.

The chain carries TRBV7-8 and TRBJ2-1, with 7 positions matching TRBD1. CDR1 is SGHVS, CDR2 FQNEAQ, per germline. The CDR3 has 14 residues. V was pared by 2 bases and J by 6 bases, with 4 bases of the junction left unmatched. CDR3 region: CASSLITGANEQFF. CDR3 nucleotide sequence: TGTGCCAGCAGCTTAATAACAGGGGCCAATGAGCAGTTCTTC.

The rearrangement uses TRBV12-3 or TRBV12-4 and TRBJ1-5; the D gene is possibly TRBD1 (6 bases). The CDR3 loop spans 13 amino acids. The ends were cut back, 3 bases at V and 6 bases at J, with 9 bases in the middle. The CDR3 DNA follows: TGTGCCAGCAGTTTCAGGGGACGTCAGCCCCAGCATTTT. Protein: CASSFRGRQPQHF.

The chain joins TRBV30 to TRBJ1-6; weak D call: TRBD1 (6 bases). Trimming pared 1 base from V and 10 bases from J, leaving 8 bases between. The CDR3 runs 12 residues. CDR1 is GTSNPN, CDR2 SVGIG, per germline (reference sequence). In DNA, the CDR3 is TGTGCCTGGAGTGAGGGACACTCACCCCTCCACTTT. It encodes CAWSEGHSPLHF.

This CDR3 is CASSSGTSTDTQYF. Here the CDR3 DNA reads TGCGCCAGCAGCTCCGGGACTAGCACAGATACGCAGTATTTT. The chain combines TRBV5-1 with TRBJ2-3; maybe TRBD2 (6 bases). The ends were cut back, 3 bases at V and 0 bases at J, with 8 bases in the middle. This CDR3 has 14 residues. Germline V gives CDR1 SGHRS, CDR2 YFSETQ. Using reference TRBV5-1 and TRBJ2-3 for the parts outside the CDR3, the full variable domain is KAGVTQTPRYLIKTRGQQVTLSCSPISGHRSVSWYQQTPGQGLQFLFEYFSETQRNKGNFPGRFSGRQFSNSRSEMNVSTLELGDSALYLCASSSGTSTDTQYFGPGTRLTVL.

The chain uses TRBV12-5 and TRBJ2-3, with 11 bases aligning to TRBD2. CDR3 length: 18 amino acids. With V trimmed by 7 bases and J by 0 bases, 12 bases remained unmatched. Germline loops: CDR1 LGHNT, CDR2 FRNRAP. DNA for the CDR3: TGTGCTAGTGCCCCGGGACTAGCGGACGCTACTAGCACAGATACGCAGTATTTT. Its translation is CASAPGLADATSTDTQYF.

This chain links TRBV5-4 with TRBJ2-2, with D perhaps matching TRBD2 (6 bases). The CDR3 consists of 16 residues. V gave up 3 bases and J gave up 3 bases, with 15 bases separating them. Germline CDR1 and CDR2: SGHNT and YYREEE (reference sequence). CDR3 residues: CASSSPAGSHTGELFF. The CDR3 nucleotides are TGTGCCAGCAGCTCCCCTGCGGGGAGCCACACCGGGGAGCTGTTTTTT.

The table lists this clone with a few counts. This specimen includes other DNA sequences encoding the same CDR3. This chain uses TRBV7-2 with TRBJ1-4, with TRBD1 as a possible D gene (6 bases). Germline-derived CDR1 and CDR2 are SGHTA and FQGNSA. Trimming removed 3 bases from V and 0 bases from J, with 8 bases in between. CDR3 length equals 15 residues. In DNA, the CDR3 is TGTGCCAGCAGCTTGGGGGACACAACTAATGAAAAACTGTTTTTT. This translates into CASSLGDTTNEKLFF. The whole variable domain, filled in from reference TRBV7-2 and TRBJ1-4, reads GAGVSQSPSNKVTEKGKDVELRCDPISGHTALYWYRQSLGQGLEFLIYFQGNSAPDKSGLPSDRFSAERTGGSVSTLTIQRTQQEDSAVYLCASSLGDTTNEKLFFGSGTQLSVL.

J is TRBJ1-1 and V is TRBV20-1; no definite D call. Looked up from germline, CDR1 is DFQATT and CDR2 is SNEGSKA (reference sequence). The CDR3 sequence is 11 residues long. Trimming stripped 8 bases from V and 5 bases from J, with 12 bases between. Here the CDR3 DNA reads TGCAGTCTTCTTCGACAAACTGAAGCTTTCTTT. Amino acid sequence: CSLLRQTEAFF.

Written as DNA, the CDR3 is TGTGCCAGTAGTCCGCAAGGGGGAATTAACTATGGCTACACCTTC. It specifies CASSPQGGINYGYTF. This chain uses TRBV19 with TRBJ1-2; D may be TRBD1 (6 bases). Trimming removed 5 bases from V and 1 base from J, with 14 bases in between. CDR1 LNHDA and CDR2 SQIVND come from the germline V gene (reference sequence). CDR3 length: 15 amino acids.

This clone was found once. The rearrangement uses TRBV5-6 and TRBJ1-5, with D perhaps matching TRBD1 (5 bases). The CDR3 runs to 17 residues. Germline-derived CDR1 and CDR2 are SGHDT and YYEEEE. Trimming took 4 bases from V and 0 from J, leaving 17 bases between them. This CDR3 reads CASSISGAGSSNQPQHF. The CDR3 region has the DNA TGTGCCAGCAGCATATCTGGGGCAGGGTCTAGCAATCAGCCCCAGCATTTT.

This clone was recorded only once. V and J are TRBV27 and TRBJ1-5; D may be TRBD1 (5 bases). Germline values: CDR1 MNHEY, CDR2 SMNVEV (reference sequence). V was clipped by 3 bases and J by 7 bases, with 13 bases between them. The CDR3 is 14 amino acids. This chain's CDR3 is CASSFWGGGQPQHF. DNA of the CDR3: TGTGCCAGCAGTTTTTGGGGGGGAGGGCAGCCCCAGCATTTT.

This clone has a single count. The CDR3 sequence is CSSTLADTQYF. CDR3 sequence (DNA): TGCAGTTCGACATTGGCAGATACGCAGTATTTT. The chain combines TRBV20-1 with TRBJ2-3; D is unclear. Germline CDR1 reads DFQATT; CDR2 reads SNEGSKA (reference sequence). V shed 8 bases and J shed 4 bases, with 10 bases lying between them. The CDR3 length is 11 residues.

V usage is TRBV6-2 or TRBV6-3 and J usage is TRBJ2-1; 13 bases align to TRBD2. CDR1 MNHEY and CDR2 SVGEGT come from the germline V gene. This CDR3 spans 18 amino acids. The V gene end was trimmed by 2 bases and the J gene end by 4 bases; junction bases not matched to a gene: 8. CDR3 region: CASSYTGLAGALYNEQFF. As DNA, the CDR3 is TGTGCCAGCAGTTACACAGGACTAGCGGGGGCCTTATACAATGAGCAGTTCTTC.